One T cell receptor beta chain is described in this entry. In its sample, this clonotype was seen many times. Which antigen it targets is not known. Within one base of it there is no much larger clone, and no base qualities were kept. The sample comes from a study of neurological immune-mediated disorders (dated by TCRdb to between 2019 and 2020). Background for the entire study: Peripheral blood TCR-beta repertoires from HTLV-I-associated myelopathy (HAM/TSP) patients, multiple sclerosis patients and healthy controls were compared by UMI-based sequencing. Of the 68 subjects in the cohort, about 14 were HAM/TSP patients, approximately 34 were multiple sclerosis patients, and 20 were healthy controls. The approximately 110 TCR-beta libraries included longitudinal samples, technical triplicates and paired sorted CD4+ and CD8+ T-cell subsets alongside PBMC samples.

From cysteine to phenylalanine, the CDR3 is 15 amino acids long. The read is trimmed to its CDR3 DNA, 45 bases read in frame from base 1. In the germline V gene (reference sequence), CDR1 corresponds to LGHDT and CDR2 to YNNKEL. V is reduced by 4 bases and J by 0 bases, leaving a spacing of 7 bases between them. The healthy controls were volunteers from a blood bank in Maryland, USA. For unsorted PBMC libraries, 2 million PBMCs were used after storage in RNAlater at -80 degrees C until RNA extraction. Peripheral blood was subjected to Ficoll-Hypaque density gradient centrifugation to isolate PBMCs, which were then cryopreserved in liquid nitrogen. To synthesize cDNA, template-switch 5'RACE was performed with a primer carrying a 10-nucleotide random unique molecular identifier so that each TCR transcript was tagged. Every sequencing run yielded over 160 million TCR-beta sequences covering 15-18 subjects. The RNeasy kit was used for extraction of total RNA. The KAPA Real-time Library Amplification kit was used to amplify TCR-beta VDJ regions with primers for the TCR constant region and the 5'RACE anchor. A first PCR added sample indexes and Illumina adaptors, after which a second PCR increased the library yield. After Ampure bead purification, the TCR product of roughly 650 bp was size-selected on a 2% E-gel SizeSelection system. Library quality was checked on a Bioanalyzer, concentration was measured with Qubit, and libraries were quantified with the Kapa Library Quantification kit before pooling. An Illumina HiSeq 2500 sequenced the libraries paired-end 2 x 150 bp. To increase sequence diversity, about 23-30% phiX was spiked into each library pool. In the source study's methods: Quality-filtered reads were processed with the UMI-based MiGEC pipeline, which removed over 75% of raw TCR sequences during error correction. IMGT germline references were used for alignment of VDJ genes, and clonotypes were defined by a unique CDR3 amino acid sequence together with V-J genes. Clonal expansion, Shannon diversity and CDR3 relatedness were evaluated with VDJtools (CalcPairwiseDistances, ClusterSamples), while phylogenetic trees were built in CLCbio workbench. Expanded clones were defined as having at least 8 unique UMIs, based on coefficient-of-variation modelling across technical triplicates. TCRdb trimmed public reads at Q25 via fastp, called clones via MiXCR and kept in-frame beta chains. Each record represents a unique CDR3 protein, reported with the most common genes and DNA among its rows. It is TCRdb's table, rather than the study itself, that gives the V and J calls and clone size. This sample gives about 79,000 distinct CDR3 sequences in total; roughly an eighth of them show up just once. Roughly 7.3% of the sample belongs to the ten largest clones.

Broader findings and caveats from the paper: TCR clonal expansion was highest in HAM/TSP patients and lowest in MS patients, with MS patients falling below even healthy controls. No identical CDR3 amino acid sequences were found to be shared among expanded clones across subjects, suggesting that TCR-beta repertoires were private in all groups.

The TCR sequence derives from a woman in her forties or fifties in good health. The chain is made from TRBV3-1 and TRBJ2-6; no confident D gene assignment can be made. Sequencing used PBMCs. The CDR3: CASSLGYSGANVLTF. At the DNA level, the sequence is TGTGCCAGCAGCCTTGGGTACTCTGGGGCCAACGTCCTGACTTTC. Joined to the reference TRBV3-1 and TRBJ2-6 proteins, this CDR3 gives the full variable domain: DTAVSQTPKYLVTQMGNDKSIKCEQNLGHDTMYWYKQDSKKFLKIMFSYNNKELIINETVPNRFSPKSPDKAHLNLHINSLELGDSAVYFCASSLGYSGANVLTFGAGSRLTVL.